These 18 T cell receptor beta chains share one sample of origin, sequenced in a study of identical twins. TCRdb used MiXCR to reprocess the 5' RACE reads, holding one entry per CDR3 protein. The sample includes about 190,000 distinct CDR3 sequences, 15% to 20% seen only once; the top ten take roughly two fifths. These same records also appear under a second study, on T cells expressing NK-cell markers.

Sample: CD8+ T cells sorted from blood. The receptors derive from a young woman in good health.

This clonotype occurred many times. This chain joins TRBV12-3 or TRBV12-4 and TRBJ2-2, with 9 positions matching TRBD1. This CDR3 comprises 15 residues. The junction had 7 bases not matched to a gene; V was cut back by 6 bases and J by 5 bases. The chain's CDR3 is CASSPAGQGTGELFF. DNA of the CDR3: TGTGCCAGCAGCCCTGCCGGACAGGGGACCGGGGAGCTGTTTTTT.

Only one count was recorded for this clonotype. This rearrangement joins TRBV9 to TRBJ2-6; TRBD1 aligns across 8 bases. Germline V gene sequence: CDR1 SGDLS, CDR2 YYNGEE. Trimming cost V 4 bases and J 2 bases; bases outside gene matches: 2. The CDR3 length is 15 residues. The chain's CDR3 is CASSTRGPGANVLTF. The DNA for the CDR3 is TGTGCCAGCAGCACCAGGGGGCCTGGGGCCAACGTCCTGACTTTC. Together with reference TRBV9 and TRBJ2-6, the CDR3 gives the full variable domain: DSGVTQTPKHLITATGQRVTLRCSPRSGDLSVYWYQQSLDQGLQFLIQYYNGEERAKGNILERFSAQQFPDLHSELNLSSLELGDSALYFCASSTRGPGANVLTFGAGSRLTVL.

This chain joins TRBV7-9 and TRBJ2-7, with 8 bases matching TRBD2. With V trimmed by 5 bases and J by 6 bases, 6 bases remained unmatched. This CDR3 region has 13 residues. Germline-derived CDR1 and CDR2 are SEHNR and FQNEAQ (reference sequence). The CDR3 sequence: CASSGSGGGEQYF. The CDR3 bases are TGTGCCAGCAGCGGGTCCGGGGGGGGCGAGCAGTACTTC.

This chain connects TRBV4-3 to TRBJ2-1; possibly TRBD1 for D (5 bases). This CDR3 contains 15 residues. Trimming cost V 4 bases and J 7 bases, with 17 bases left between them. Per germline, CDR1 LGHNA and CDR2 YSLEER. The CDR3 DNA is TGCGCCAGCAGCCCGGAACGGGCAGGGTGGAATGAGCAGTTCTTC. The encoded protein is CASSPERAGWNEQFF.

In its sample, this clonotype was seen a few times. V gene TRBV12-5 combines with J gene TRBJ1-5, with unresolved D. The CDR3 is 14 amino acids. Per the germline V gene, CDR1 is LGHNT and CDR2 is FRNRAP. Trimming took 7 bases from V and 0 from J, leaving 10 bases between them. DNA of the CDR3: TGTGCTAGTGCTCTACCTTATAGCAATCAGCCCCAGCATTTT. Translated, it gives CASALPYSNQPQHF.

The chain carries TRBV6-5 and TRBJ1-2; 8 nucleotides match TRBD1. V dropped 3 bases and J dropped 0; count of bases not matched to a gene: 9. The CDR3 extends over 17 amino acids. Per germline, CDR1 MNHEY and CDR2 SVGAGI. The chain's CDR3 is CASSYSLGQGANYGYTF. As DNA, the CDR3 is TGTGCCAGCAGTTATTCTCTCGGACAGGGAGCTAACTATGGCTACACCTTC.

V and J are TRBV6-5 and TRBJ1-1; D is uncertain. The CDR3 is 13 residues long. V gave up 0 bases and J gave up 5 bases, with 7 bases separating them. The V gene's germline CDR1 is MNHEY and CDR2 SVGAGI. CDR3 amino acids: CASSYSFGTEAFF. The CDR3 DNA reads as TGTGCCAGCAGTTACTCTTTCGGGACTGAAGCTTTCTTT.

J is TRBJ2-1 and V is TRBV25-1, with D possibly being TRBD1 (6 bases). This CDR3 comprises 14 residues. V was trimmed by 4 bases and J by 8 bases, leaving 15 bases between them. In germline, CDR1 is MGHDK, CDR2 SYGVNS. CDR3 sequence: CASSAWGPADEQFF. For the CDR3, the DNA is TGTGCCAGCAGTGCATGGGGGCCCGCGGATGAGCAGTTCTTC.

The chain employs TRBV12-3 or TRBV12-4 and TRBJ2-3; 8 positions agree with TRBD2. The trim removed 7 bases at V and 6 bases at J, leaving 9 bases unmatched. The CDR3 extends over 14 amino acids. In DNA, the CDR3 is TGTGCCAGCACTCCACTAGCGGTAGAGGATACGCAGTATTTT. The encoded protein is CASTPLAVEDTQYF.

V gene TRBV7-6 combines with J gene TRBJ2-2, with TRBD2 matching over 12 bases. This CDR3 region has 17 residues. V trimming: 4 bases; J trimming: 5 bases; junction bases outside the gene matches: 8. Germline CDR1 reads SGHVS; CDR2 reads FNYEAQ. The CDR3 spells CASSSASGRAGTGELFF. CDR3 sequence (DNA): TGTGCCAGCAGCTCCGCTAGCGGGAGGGCCGGTACCGGGGAGCTGTTTTTT.

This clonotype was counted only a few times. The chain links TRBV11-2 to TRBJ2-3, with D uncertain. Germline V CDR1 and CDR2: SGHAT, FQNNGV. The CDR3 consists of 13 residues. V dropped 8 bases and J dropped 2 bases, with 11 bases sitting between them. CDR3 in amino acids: CASRLYHTDTQYF. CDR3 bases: TGTGCCAGCCGCCTCTACCACACAGATACGCAGTATTTT.

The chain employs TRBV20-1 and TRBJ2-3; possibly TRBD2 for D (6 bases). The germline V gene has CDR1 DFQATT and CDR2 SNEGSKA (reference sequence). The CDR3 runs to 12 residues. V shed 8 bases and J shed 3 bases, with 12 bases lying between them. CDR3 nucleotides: TGCAGTACCTCGGAGGGTACAGATACGCAGTATTTT. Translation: CSTSEGTDTQYF.

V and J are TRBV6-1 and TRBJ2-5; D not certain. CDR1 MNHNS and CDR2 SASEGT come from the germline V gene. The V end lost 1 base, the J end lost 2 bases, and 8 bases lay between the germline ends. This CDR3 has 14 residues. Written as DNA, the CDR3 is TGTGCCAGCAGTGAAGTTGGTCAGCAAGAGACCCAGTACTTC. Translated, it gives CASSEVGQQETQYF.

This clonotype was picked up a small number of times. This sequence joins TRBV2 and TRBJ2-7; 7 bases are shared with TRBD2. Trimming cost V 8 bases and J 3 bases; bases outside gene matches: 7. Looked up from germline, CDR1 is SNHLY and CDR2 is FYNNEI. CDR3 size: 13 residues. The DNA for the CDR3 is TGTGCCAGCTCAGATCGGGACTACTACGAGCAGTACTTC. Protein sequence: CASSDRDYYEQYF.

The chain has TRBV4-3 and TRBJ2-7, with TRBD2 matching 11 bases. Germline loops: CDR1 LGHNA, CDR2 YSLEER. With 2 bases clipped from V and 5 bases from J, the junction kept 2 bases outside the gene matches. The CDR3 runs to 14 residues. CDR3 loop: CASSQQGLADEQYF. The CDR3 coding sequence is TGCGCCAGCAGCCAACAGGGACTAGCGGACGAGCAGTACTTC.

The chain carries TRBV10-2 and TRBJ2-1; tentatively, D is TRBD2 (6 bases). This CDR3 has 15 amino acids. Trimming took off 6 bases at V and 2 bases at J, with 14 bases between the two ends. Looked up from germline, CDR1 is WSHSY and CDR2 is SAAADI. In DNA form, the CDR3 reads TGCGCCAGCAGGGCGGACGGGGGTGCCTACAATGAGCAGTTCTTC. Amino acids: CASRADGGAYNEQFF.

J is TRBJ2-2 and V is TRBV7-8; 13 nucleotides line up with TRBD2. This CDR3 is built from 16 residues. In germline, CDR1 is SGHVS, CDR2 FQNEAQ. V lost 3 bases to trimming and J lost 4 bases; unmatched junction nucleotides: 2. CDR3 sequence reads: CASSFRTSGSTGELFF. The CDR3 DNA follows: TGTGCCAGCAGCTTTAGGACTAGCGGGAGCACCGGGGAGCTGTTTTTT. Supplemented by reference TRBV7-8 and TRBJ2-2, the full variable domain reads GAGVSQSPRYKVAKRGQDVALRCDPISGHVSLFWYQQALGQGPEFLTYFQNEAQLDKSGLPSDRFFAERPEGSVSTLKIQRTQQEDSAVYLCASSFRTSGSTGELFFGEGSRLTVL.

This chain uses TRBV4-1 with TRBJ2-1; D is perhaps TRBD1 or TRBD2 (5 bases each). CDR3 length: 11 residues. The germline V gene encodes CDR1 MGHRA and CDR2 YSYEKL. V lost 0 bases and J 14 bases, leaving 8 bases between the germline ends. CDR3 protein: CASSQERGKFF. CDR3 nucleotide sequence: TGCGCCAGCAGCCAAGAACGGGGCAAGTTCTTC.